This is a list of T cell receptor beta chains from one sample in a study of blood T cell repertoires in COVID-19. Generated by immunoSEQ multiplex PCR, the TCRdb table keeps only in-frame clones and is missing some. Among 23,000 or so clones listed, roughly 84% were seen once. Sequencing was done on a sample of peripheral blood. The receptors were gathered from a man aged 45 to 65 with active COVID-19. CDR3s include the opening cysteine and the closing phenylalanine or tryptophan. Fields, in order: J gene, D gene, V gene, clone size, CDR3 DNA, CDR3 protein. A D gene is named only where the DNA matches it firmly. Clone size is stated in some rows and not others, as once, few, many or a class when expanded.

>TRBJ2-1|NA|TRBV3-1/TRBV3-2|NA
TGTGCCAGCAGCCCCCGGGGGTCGCGGCAGTTCTTC
CASSPRGSRQFF
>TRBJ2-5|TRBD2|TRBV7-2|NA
TGTGCCAGCAGCTCGGGACTAGCAGGAAGGGAGACCCAGTACTTC
CASSSGLAGRETQYF
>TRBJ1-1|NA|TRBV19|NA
TGTGCCAGTAGCAGGGGACACACTGAAGCTTTCTTT
CASSRGHTEAFF
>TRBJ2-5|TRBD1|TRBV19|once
TGTGCCAGTAGTATAGGGAGGCAGGGGGCGATGACCCAGTACTTC
CASSIGRQGAMTQYF
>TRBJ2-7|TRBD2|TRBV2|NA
TGTGCCAGCAGTGAAGCTGCCGGGGGGTACTACGAGCAGTACTTC
CASSEAAGGYYEQYF
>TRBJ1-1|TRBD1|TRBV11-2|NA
TGTGCCAGCAGCCCCACAGGGGGAGCTGAAGCTTTCTTT
CASSPTGGAEAFF
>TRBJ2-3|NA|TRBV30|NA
TGTGCCTGGAGTCCATGGGGTCGACGGGGAGATACGCAGTATTTT
CAWSPWGRRGDTQYF
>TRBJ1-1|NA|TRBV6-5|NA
TGTGCCAGCACAAAAGGTACCTACGGGGGCACTGAAGCTTTCTTT
CASTKGTYGGTEAFF
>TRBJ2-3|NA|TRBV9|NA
TGTGCCAGCAGCGGGCTGGGACAACGCACAGATACGCAGTATTTT
CASSGLGQRTDTQYF
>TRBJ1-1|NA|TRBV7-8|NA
TGTGCCAGCAGCACCAGGGCCGGAAACACTGAAGCTTTCTTT
CASSTRAGNTEAFF
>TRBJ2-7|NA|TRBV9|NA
TGTGCCAGCAGCGTTGACACGTCCTACGAGCAGTACTTC
CASSVDTSYEQYF
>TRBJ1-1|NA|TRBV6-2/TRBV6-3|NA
TGTGCCAGCAGTCAGGGAGGTGAAGCTTTCTTT
CASSQGGEAFF
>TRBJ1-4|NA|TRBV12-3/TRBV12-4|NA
TGTGCCAGCAGTTTCAGGCGCGAAAAACTGTTTTTT
CASSFRREKLFF
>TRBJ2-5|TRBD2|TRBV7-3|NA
TGTGCCAGCAGCCTACGGACTAGCGGTGGTCGAGGGTACCAAGAGACCCAGTACTTC
CASSLRTSGGRGYQETQYF
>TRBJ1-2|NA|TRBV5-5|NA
TGTGCCAGCAGCTTGACAGGAAAGTTCAACTATGGCTACACCTTC
CASSLTGKFNYGYTF
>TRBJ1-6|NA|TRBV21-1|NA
TGTGCCAGCAGCACTCACGAGGCCCCGGCGTCACCCCTCCACTTT
CASSTHEAPASPLHF
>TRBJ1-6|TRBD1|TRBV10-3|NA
TGTGCCATCAGTGATCCCAGACAGGGGCATAATTCACCCCTCCACTTT
CAISDPRQGHNSPLHF
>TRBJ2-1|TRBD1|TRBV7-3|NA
TGTGCCAGCAGCTCCGGGACAGGGAACTTCAATGAGCAGTTCTTC
CASSSGTGNFNEQFF
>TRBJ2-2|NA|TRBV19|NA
TGTGCCAGTAAGCGGGACACAAACACCGGGGAGCTGTTTTTT
CASKRDTNTGELFF
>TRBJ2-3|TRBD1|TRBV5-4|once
TGTGCCAGCAGCTCGAAGACAGGGGGAATTACTAGCACAGATACGCAGTATTTT
CASSSKTGGITSTDTQYF
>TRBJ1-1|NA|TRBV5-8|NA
TGTGCCAGCAGCTTACAGGGGAACACTGAAGCTTTCTTT
CASSLQGNTEAFF
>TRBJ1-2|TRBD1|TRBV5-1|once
TGCGCCAGCAACCTGGCAGGGGGTGACTATGGCTACACCTTC
CASNLAGGDYGYTF
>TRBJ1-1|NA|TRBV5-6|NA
TGTGCCAGCAGCCCAGACAAGACTGAAGCTTTCTTT
CASSPDKTEAFF
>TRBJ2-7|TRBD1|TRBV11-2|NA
TGTGCCAGCAGCCCGCAGGGGGTTGCTAGCTCCTACGAGCAGTACTTC
CASSPQGVASSYEQYF
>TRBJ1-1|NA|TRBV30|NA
TGTGCCTGGAGACGGGGGTACACTGAAGCTTTCTTT
CAWRRGYTEAFF
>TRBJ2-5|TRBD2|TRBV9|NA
TGTGCCAGCAGCGTAGGGCTAGCGGGTCGTCAAGAGACCCAGTACTTC
CASSVGLAGRQETQYF
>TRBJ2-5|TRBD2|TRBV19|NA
TGTGCCAGTAGTACGGGGGGGGTACAAGAGACCCAGTACTTC
CASSTGGVQETQYF
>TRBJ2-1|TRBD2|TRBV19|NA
TGTGCCAGTAGTATGAATTCAGCGGGGGCCTCAAATGAGCAGTTCTTC
CASSMNSAGASNEQFF
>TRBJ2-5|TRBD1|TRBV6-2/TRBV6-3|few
TGTGCCAGCAGTCCGACAGGGGGCTCGGGAGAGACCCAGTACTTC
CASSPTGGSGETQYF
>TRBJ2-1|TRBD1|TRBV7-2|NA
TGTGCCAGCAGTTCGGACAGGGCGATTTACAATGAGCAGTTCTTC
CASSSDRAIYNEQFF
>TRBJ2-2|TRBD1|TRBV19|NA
TGTGCCAGTACCAATGAGAGGGGACAGGGGCGCCCCCGAGGGACCGGGGAGCTGTTTTTT
CASTNERGQGRPRGTGELFF
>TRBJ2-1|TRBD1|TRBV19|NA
TGTGCCAGTACTAAATCGTGGCAGGGGGCGCGAAATGAGCAGTTCTTC
CASTKSWQGARNEQFF
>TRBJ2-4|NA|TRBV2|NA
TGTGCCAGCAGTCTTGGGGGCCCTAAAAACATTCAGTACTTC
CASSLGGPKNIQYF
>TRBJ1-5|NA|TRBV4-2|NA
TGTGCCAGCAGAGGGGGGGCGGGGGCTTACGGCAATCAGCCCCAGCATTTT
CASRGGAGAYGNQPQHF
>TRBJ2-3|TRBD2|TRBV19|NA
TGTGCCGCAGCGGGAGAAAGCACAGATACGCAGTATTTT
CAAAGESTDTQYF
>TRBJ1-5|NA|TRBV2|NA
TGTGCCAGCAGGAAGGGGGAAAGCAATCAGCCCCAGCATTTT
CASRKGESNQPQHF
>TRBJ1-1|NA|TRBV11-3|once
TGTGCCAGCAGCTTAGGCGGCCTGGAGGGCACTGAAGCTTTCTTT
CASSLGGLEGTEAFF
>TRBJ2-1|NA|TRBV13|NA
TGTGCCAGCAGTTCTTTTGGATGGAGGGCCGCTTACAATGAGCAGTTCTTC
CASSSFGWRAAYNEQFF
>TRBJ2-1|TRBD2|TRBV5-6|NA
TGTGCCAGCAGCGTAGATATAGCGGGCTCCTACAATGAGCAGTTCTTC
CASSVDIAGSYNEQFF
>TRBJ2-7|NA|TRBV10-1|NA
TGCGCCAGCAGTGAAGTCAGGGGCTCCTACGAGCAGTACTTC
CASSEVRGSYEQYF
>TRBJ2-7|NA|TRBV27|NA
TGTGCCAGCAGTTTGGGCAGGACACCCTACGAGCAGTACTTC
CASSLGRTPYEQYF
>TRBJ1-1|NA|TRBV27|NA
TGTGCCAGCAGTTTCTTCCCCGCCCGGGGGGACACTGAAGCTTTCTTT
CASSFFPARGDTEAFF
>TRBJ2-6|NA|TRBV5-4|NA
TGTGCCAGCAGCTCCCCAGGAGGTATCTCTGGGGCCAACGTCCTGACTTTC
CASSSPGGISGANVLTF
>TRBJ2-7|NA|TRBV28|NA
TGTGCCAGCAGGGCACAACGTCTCCCTGAGTACTTC
CASRAQRLPEYF
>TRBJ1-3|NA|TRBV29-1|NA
TGCAGCGTCTCTGGGTGGGGGCCCGAGGGAAACACCATATATTTT
CSVSGWGPEGNTIYF
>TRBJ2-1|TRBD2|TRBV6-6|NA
TGTGCCAGCAGTTTAATTAGCGGGGGGGCAGGTAATGAGCAGTTCTTC
CASSLISGGAGNEQFF
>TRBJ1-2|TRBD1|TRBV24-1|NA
TGTGCCACCAGTGATTTAGATAAGGACAGGGTGGAGGGCTACACCTTC
CATSDLDKDRVEGYTF
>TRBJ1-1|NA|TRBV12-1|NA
TGTGCCAGCAGCTTTGAACAGGATGGGGCTGAAGCTTTCTTT
CASSFEQDGAEAFF
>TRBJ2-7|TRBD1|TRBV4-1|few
TGCGCCAGCAGCCAAATTAATCGACAGGGGTCAACCTACGAGCAGTACTTC
CASSQINRQGSTYEQYF
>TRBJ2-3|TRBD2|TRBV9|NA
TGTGCCAGCAGCGGGGGACTAGCCCCAGATACGCAGTATTTT
CASSGGLAPDTQYF
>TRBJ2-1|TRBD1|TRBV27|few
TGTGCCAGCAGTCGGACAGGATCCTACAATGAGCAGTTCTTC
CASSRTGSYNEQFF
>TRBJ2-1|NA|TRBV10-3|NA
TGTGCCATCAGGGCGGGGACCGTCGATGAGCAGTTCTTC
CAIRAGTVDEQFF